The 13 T cell receptor beta chains listed next were all sequenced from one sample in a study of tissue T cells after allogeneic stem cell transplantation (dated by TCRdb to the early 2020s). In light of the paper, this sample's time point label describes: mouse harvest day 7 after allogeneic transplant. Each mouse graft consisted of 10^7 T-cell-depleted bone marrow cells plus 10^6 splenic CD5+ T cells and was given by tail vein injection. The receptor library was made with the immunoSEQ multiplex PCR assay. Sourced from immuneACCESS, this table was stored by TCRdb with only in-frame sequences that have V and J called. A share of the clones is absent; for the studies checked, an unresolved V gene accounts for under half, and the remainder has no known explanation. The sample table records some 2,200 clones; 60% of these occur just once. The ten largest clones represent 67% of the sample. Sequenced: spleen. Source of these receptors: a female BALB/c mouse given C57BL/6 T cells with graft-versus-host disease after an allogeneic hematopoietic cell transplant.

This clone showed up just once. The genes are named according to mouse. The CDR3 end is not reached by the read, which stops 1 residue before it; the germline J gene fills it in. V and J are TRBV20 and TRBJ1-4; TRBD1 matches 8 bases. The CDR3 sequence is 13 residues long. Germline-derived CDR1 and CDR2 are GFQATS and STVNSAI. V lost 6 bases to trimming and J lost 6 bases; unmatched junction nucleotides: 6. The CDR3 protein is CGAGQGGDERLFF. The sequenced part of the CDR3 DNA is TGTGGTGCAGGACAGGGAGGGGACGAAAGATTATTT.

Regarding this clone: Gene and germline names: mouse. CDR3 bases read: TGTGCCAGCAGCAGCCGGGACAGGAACTCCGACTACACC. This gives the protein CASSSRDRNSDYT. The full CDR3 protein reads CASSSRDRNSDYTF. The rearrangement uses TRBV5 and TRBJ1-2, with TRBD1 matching over 8 bases. The read comes to an end 1 residue before the CDR3 does, leaving the germline J gene to fill in the end. The germline gives CDR1 LGHNA, CDR2 YNLKQL (reference sequence). The CDR3 has 14 residues. J was trimmed by 2 bases and V by 5 bases; bases with no gene match: 4.

A remark on this clone: Mouse gene names and germline throughout. This chain's CDR3 is CASSSTVEQYF. CDR3 DNA, as far as it was read: TGTGCAAGCAGCTCCACAGTTGAACAGTAC. This chain uses TRBV16 with TRBJ2-7; D is unresolved. Coverage ceases 1 residue before the CDR3 finishes, and the germline J gene fills in the end. From germline, CDR1 is SGHSA and CDR2 FRNQAP. Trimming took off 4 bases at V and 6 bases at J, with 7 bases between the two ends. The CDR3 covers 11 residues.

Comments on this clone: Gene names are the mouse ones. Read data end 1 residue before the CDR3 end; the end is taken from the germline J gene. The rearrangement links TRBV26 to TRBJ2-1, with 8 bases matching TRBD2. CDR3 length equals 14 residues. Germline V gene data show CDR1 as KGHPV and CDR2 as FQNQEV (reference sequence). Trimming cost V 5 bases and J 7 bases; bases outside gene matches: 7. CDR3 amino acids: CASSWDWRRAEQFF. Partial CDR3 DNA: TGTGCCAGCAGTTGGGACTGGAGGAGGGCTGAGCAGTTC.

Concerning this clone itself: Genes and germline come from the mouse. The read falls 1 residue short of the CDR3 end, and the missing part is taken from the germline J gene. The gene calls are TRBV19 and TRBJ2-4; D gene ambiguous. The V end lost 1 base, the J end lost 3 bases, and 9 bases lay between the germline ends. There are 14 residues in the CDR3. From germline, CDR1 is FNHDT and CDR2 SITEND (reference sequence). The CDR3 reads CASSIRGRQNTLYF. The DNA read from the CDR3 is TGTGCCAGCAGTATACGGGGAAGACAAAACACCTTGTAC.

Concerning this clone: The genes are named according to mouse. The CDR3 end falls 1 residue outside the read, so it is completed with the germline J gene. The J gene is TRBJ2-1, the V gene TRBV1; D ambiguous. CDR3 size: 13 residues. CDR1 is NSQYPW and CDR2 is LRSPGD in the germline V gene (reference sequence). V lost 0 bases to trimming and J lost 5 bases, with 5 bases between them. CDR3 DNA (partial): TGCACCTGCAGTGCAGATCAGGATGCTGAGCAGTTC. Its protein is CTCSADQDAEQF. The full CDR3 protein is CTCSADQDAEQFF.

For this clone: Here the gene names and germline are mouse. The sequenced fragment ends 1 residue before the CDR3 boundary, so the rest is inferred from the germline J gene. This chain connects TRBV13-2 to TRBJ2-5; unclear D gene. This CDR3 is built from 13 residues. The germline gives CDR1 NNHNN, CDR2 SYGAGS (reference sequence). Trimming took off 7 bases at V and 6 bases at J, with 15 bases between the two ends. The CDR3 bases that were read are TGTGCCAGCAGGAGGGCGCGTTGGGACACCCAGTAC. Its translation is CASRRARWDTQY. The CDR3 in full is CASRRARWDTQYF.

This clone showed up just a few times. Germline and genes here are mouse. The DNA ends 1 residue before the CDR3 does, and the rest of the CDR3 is filled in from the germline J gene. The chain recombines TRBV19 with TRBJ2-3, with 8 positions matching TRBD1. The CDR3 has 14 amino acids. The germline V gene encodes CDR1 FNHDT and CDR2 SITEND (reference sequence). V lost 4 bases and J lost 4; bases outside the gene matches: 5. The CDR3 bases that were read are TGTGCCAGCAGTCCAGGGGGCGCACCAGAAACGCTGTAT. This translates into CASSPGGAPETLY. The entire CDR3 is CASSPGGAPETLYF.

This clone was observed a handful of times. The genes and germline here are from mouse. Coverage ceases 1 residue before the CDR3 finishes, and the germline J gene fills in the end. The genes are TRBV17 and TRBJ2-1; 10 bases agree with TRBD2. V was clipped by 3 bases and J by 3 bases; unmatched bases: 2. The germline gives CDR1 MNHDT, CDR2 YYDKIL. This CDR3 comprises 15 residues. The covered CDR3 bases are TGTGCTAGCAGTAGGACTGGGGGGCTCTATGCTGAGCAGTTC. It codes for CASSRTGGLYAEQF. The complete CDR3 reads CASSRTGGLYAEQFF.

This clone was observed a handful of times. Gene names are mouse gene names. Incomplete CDR3 DNA: TGTGCCAGCAGTCCGGGACTGGGGGGAGGACAGTAC. Protein: CASSPGLGGGQY. The full CDR3 protein is CASSPGLGGGQYF. The V gene is TRBV15, the J gene TRBJ2-7; 12 positions match TRBD2. The CDR3 end lies 1 residue beyond the end of the read and is filled in from the germline J gene. The CDR3 has 13 amino acids. The germline gives CDR1 SGHND, CDR2 FRSKSL. J lost 9 bases, V lost 5 bases, and 5 bases had no gene match.

Worth noting for this clone: Genes here carry mouse names. The CDR3 DNA, read in part, is TGCACCTGCAGTGCAGATTCTGGAAATACGCTCTAT. It translates to CTCSADSGNTLY. The entire CDR3 reads CTCSADSGNTLYF. The rearrangement joins TRBV1 to TRBJ1-3; no firm D call. The CDR3 goes on 1 residue after the read ends, and that part is filled in from the germline J gene. CDR3 length: 13 amino acids. The V end lost 0 bases, the J end lost 0 bases, and 0 bases lay between the germline ends. Germline V gene sequence: CDR1 NSQYPW, CDR2 LRSPGD (reference sequence).

Turning to this clone: The gene symbols are mouse symbols. The CDR3 is cut off 1 residue early in the read; its end comes from the germline J gene. The chain combines TRBV13-2 with TRBJ1-4, with 8 bases aligning to TRBD1. Germline V CDR1 and CDR2: NNHNN, SYGAGS (reference sequence). This CDR3 is built from 14 residues. The V and J ends lost 3 bases and 3 bases, in that order; junction bases with no gene match: 1. CDR3 region: CASGGQGPNERLFF. The CDR3 DNA, read in part, is TGTGCCAGCGGTGGACAGGGGCCCAACGAAAGATTATTT.

Comment on this clone: Mouse gene names apply. The read terminates 1 residue ahead of where the CDR3 ends, so the germline J gene completes it. The chain employs TRBV26 and TRBJ1-3; no reliable D call. From germline, CDR1 is KGHPV and CDR2 FQNQEV (reference sequence). The CDR3 is 13 residues long. Trimming stripped 3 bases from V and 2 bases from J, with 5 bases between. Incomplete CDR3 DNA: TGTGCCAGCAGTCTCGAGGCTGGAAATACGCTCTAT. Translated: CASSLEAGNTLY. The whole CDR3 sequence reads CASSLEAGNTLYF.